What follows are 24 T cell receptor beta chains derived from one specimen sequenced in a study of cytomegalovirus exposure and HLA in healthy donors. Both 60 Vbeta primers and 13 Jbeta primers went into the PCR. Clones were read by immunoSEQ multiplex PCR, and TCRdb kept only the in-frame ones, dropping some. The table records about 220,000 clones, about 81% of them present only once. Sequencing used PBMCs. The receptors stem from a woman in her thirties or forties in good health and CMV-seropositive.

This sequence joins TRBV7-2 and TRBJ1-6, with D maybe TRBD1 (5 bases). With 5 bases removed from V and 14 bases from J, the gap between germline ends came to 25 bases. The CDR3 loop spans 16 amino acids. Germline values: CDR1 SGHTA, CDR2 FQGNSA. Written as DNA, the CDR3 is TGTGCCAGCAGCCTAATCTACCGGGACTTGGGTTTCACCCTCCACTTT. This translates into CASSLIYRDLGFTLHF.

The chain uses TRBV5-1 and TRBJ2-3; D may be TRBD1 (6 bases). From germline, CDR1 is SGHRS and CDR2 YFSETQ. The CDR3 spans 14 residues. V was clipped by 3 bases and J by 4 bases, with 12 bases between them. CDR3 loop: CASSSGQLADTQYF. For the CDR3, the DNA is TGCGCCAGCAGCTCCGGACAGCTGGCAGATACGCAGTATTTT.

The chain recombines TRBV19 with TRBJ2-1; 13 bases align to TRBD2. The germline V gene has CDR1 LNHDA and CDR2 SQIVND (reference sequence). The CDR3 is 15 amino acids. With V trimmed by 5 bases and J by 9 bases, 7 bases remained unmatched. As DNA, the CDR3 is TGTGCCAGTAGTGCCGGGACTAGCGGGGATGGTGAGCAGTTCTTC. Protein product: CASSAGTSGDGEQFF.

This clone occurred a few times. The chain combines TRBV7-6 with TRBJ2-1, with a tentative D call TRBD2 (5 bases). The CDR3 covers 14 residues. Trimming took off 5 bases at V and 12 bases at J, with 20 bases between the two ends. From germline, CDR1 is SGHVS and CDR2 FNYEAQ. The DNA of the CDR3 is TGTGCCAGCAGCCAACGAGATCTACTAGAGACGCAGTTCTTC. Translating it yields CASSQRDLLETQFF.

This clone showed up just a few times. The chain has TRBV19 and TRBJ2-2; D may be TRBD1 (6 bases). Germline V gene sequence: CDR1 LNHDA, CDR2 SQIVND (reference sequence). With 10 bases removed from V and 0 bases from J, the gap between germline ends came to 15 bases. CDR3 length: 15 amino acids. CDR3 in amino acids: CATRENRANTGELFF. CDR3 coding DNA: TGTGCCACAAGAGAGAACAGGGCGAACACCGGGGAGCTGTTTTTT.

As concerns this clone: One junction end does not reproduce the germline sequence, and a read error may be involved. This chain connects TRBV7-9 to TRBJ1-5; 7 nucleotides align to TRBD1. The length of the CDR3 is 15 residues. The germline V gene encodes CDR1 SEHNR and CDR2 FQNEAQ (reference sequence). For the CDR3, the DNA is TGTTCCAGCAGCTCCGACAGGGCGCCAAATCAGCCCCAGCATTTT. Translating gives CSSSSDRAPNQPQHF. Full variable domain (rest looked up from reference TRBV7-9 and TRBJ1-5): DTGVSQNPRHKITKRGQNVTFRCDPISEHNRLYWYRQTLGQGPEFLTYFQNEAQLEKSRLLSDRFSAERPKGSFSTLEIQRTEQGDSAMYLCSSSSDRAPNQPQHFGDGTRLSIL.

This clone has just one count. The chain couples TRBV7-2 to TRBJ2-1; D gene uncertain. The V end was cut by 3 bases, the J end by 2 bases, with 8 bases between. Germline CDR1 SGHTA, CDR2 FQGNSA. This CDR3 comprises 14 residues. CDR3 protein: CASSLTPTYNEQFF. The DNA for the CDR3 is TGTGCCAGCAGCTTGACTCCCACCTACAATGAGCAGTTCTTC. Combining the CDR3 with reference TRBV7-2 and TRBJ2-1 gives the whole variable domain GAGVSQSPSNKVTEKGKDVELRCDPISGHTALYWYRQSLGQGLEFLIYFQGNSAPDKSGLPSDRFSAERTGGSVSTLTIQRTQQEDSAVYLCASSLTPTYNEQFFGPGTRLTVL.

This chain uses TRBV11-2 with TRBJ1-2; no firm D call. The CDR3 extends over 15 amino acids. Germline V lookup: CDR1 SGHAT, CDR2 FQNNGV. The V end lost 4 bases, the J end lost 4 bases, and 16 bases lay between the germline ends. CDR3 in amino acids: CASSSRVKFLYGYTF. The CDR3 coding sequence is TGTGCCAGCAGCTCGAGGGTGAAGTTTCTCTATGGCTACACCTTC.

This clone has only one observation. This rearrangement joins TRBV19 to TRBJ2-5; 7 nucleotides align to TRBD2. The V segment lost 5 bases and the J segment 4 bases; nucleotides outside the gene matches: 4. CDR3 length: 13 amino acids. Looked up from germline, CDR1 is LNHDA and CDR2 is SQIVND (reference sequence). CDR3 coding DNA: TGTGCCAGTAGTCCATGGGGGGGAGAGACCCAGTACTTC. Amino acid sequence: CASSPWGGETQYF.

The chain is built from TRBV30 and TRBJ1-2, with TRBD1 matching 10 bases. The germline CDR1 and CDR2 sequences are GTSNPN and SVGIG (reference sequence). The J segment lost 8 bases and the V segment lost 3 bases, leaving 6 bases of the junction unmatched. CDR3 length: 13 amino acids. CDR3 in DNA: TGTGCCTGGAGCCCCGACAGGGGGCAGGGCTACACCTTC. Protein product: CAWSPDRGQGYTF. The full variable domain, rest sourced from reference TRBV30 and TRBJ1-2, is SQTIHQWPATLVQPVGSPLSLECTVEGTSNPNLYWYRQAAGRGLQLLFYSVGIGQISSEVPQNLSASRPQDRQFILSSKKLLLSDSGFYLCAWSPDRGQGYTFGSGTRLTVV.

In regard to this clone: Other DNA sequences within the sample encode an identical CDR3. The chain couples TRBV7-9 to TRBJ1-5; D is perhaps TRBD1 (6 bases). The V gene's germline CDR1 is SEHNR and CDR2 FQNEAQ (reference sequence). CDR3 length equals 16 residues. Trimming took off 1 base at V and 3 bases at J, with 13 bases between the two ends. CDR3 DNA sequence: TGTGCCAGCAGCTTAGGCGTTGACAGGACCAATCAGCCCCAGCATTTT. It codes for CASSLGVDRTNQPQHF.

This clone appeared once. The chain carries TRBV2 and TRBJ1-2; D gene uncertain. The CDR3 totals 12 residues. V was cut by 3 bases and J by 4 bases, with 6 bases left in between. Germline V CDR1 and CDR2: SNHLY, FYNNEI. The CDR3 region has the DNA TGTGCCAGCAGTGAGGAGACCTATGGCTACACCTTC. As protein: CASSEETYGYTF. Full variable domain (missing parts from reference TRBV2 and TRBJ1-2): EPEVTQTPSHQVTQMGQEVILRCVPISNHLYFYWYRQILGQKVEFLVSFYNNEISEKSEIFDDQFSVERPDGSNFTLKIRSTKLEDSAMYFCASSEETYGYTFGSGTRLTVV.

The J gene is TRBJ1-4, the V gene TRBV5-1; D unclear. With 2 bases removed from V and 0 bases from J, the gap between germline ends came to 8 bases. Germline loops: CDR1 SGHRS, CDR2 YFSETQ. The CDR3 is 15 residues long. The CDR3 region is CASSLRGATNEKLFF. In nucleotides, the CDR3 is TGCGCCAGCAGCTTACGGGGAGCAACTAATGAAAAACTGTTTTTT.

This clone was recorded a few times. The chain couples TRBV19 to TRBJ1-5; no definite D call. This CDR3 contains 15 residues. CDR1 and CDR2 (germline): LNHDA, SQIVND (reference sequence). V was clipped by 3 bases and J by 2 bases, with 11 bases between them. As DNA, the CDR3 is TGTGCCAGTAGTATCCGGACGGGAGGCAATCAGCCCCAGCATTTT. Its protein is CASSIRTGGNQPQHF.

J is TRBJ2-7 and V is TRBV7-3, with TRBD1 as a possible D gene (6 bases). The V end lost 5 bases, the J end lost 2 bases, and 16 bases lay between the germline ends. The CDR3 consists of 15 residues. Per germline, CDR1 SGHTA and CDR2 FQGTGA. The CDR3 region is CASSEQGGGTYEQYF. The CDR3 bases are TGTGCCAGCAGCGAACAGGGTGGGGGAACCTACGAGCAGTACTTC.

This sequence joins TRBV5-4 and TRBJ1-3; TRBD1 matches at 8 bases. Unmatched junction bases numbered 8, after V lost 0 bases and J lost 3 bases. The CDR3 contains 17 residues. The V gene's germline CDR1 is SGHNT and CDR2 YYREEE (reference sequence). Written as DNA, the CDR3 is TGTGCCAGCAGCTTGGGACCCAGGGGGCGAATTGGAAACACCATATATTTT. The encoded protein is CASSLGPRGRIGNTIYF.

A few counts support this clone. Here the CDR3 reads CASTQKSGQGRWDTQYF. For the CDR3, the DNA is TGTGCCAGCACCCAAAAATCAGGACAGGGGAGGTGGGATACGCAGTATTTT. The chain links TRBV28 to TRBJ2-3; 9 nucleotides align to TRBD1. V shed 7 bases, J shed 6 bases, and the junction held 17 bases outside the gene matches. Germline CDR1 MDHEN, CDR2 SYDVKM. This CDR3 region has 17 residues.

This rearrangement joins TRBV12-5 to TRBJ1-1; D unclear. Trimming shortened V by 1 base and J by 1 base, and 4 bases separated the two germline ends. Germline V gene lookup returns CDR1 LGHNT and CDR2 FRNRAP. The CDR3 runs 13 residues. CDR3: CASGLDRNTEAFF. The CDR3 DNA reads TGTGCTAGTGGTTTGGACAGGAACACTGAAGCTTTCTTT. The whole variable domain, remainder taken from reference TRBV12-5 and TRBJ1-1, is DARVTQTPRHKVTEMGQEVTMRCQPILGHNTVFWYRQTMMQGLELLAYFRNRAPLDDSGMPKDRFSAEMPDATLATLKIQPSEPRDSAVYFCASGLDRNTEAFFGQGTRLTVV.

The V gene is TRBV5-1, the J gene TRBJ1-1, with no clear D. The CDR3 loop spans 15 amino acids. The V gene's germline CDR1 is SGHRS and CDR2 YFSETQ. With 1 base removed from V and 4 bases from J, the gap between germline ends came to 14 bases. The CDR3 DNA follows: TGCGCCAGCAGCTTGCAATCAGAGGTGGTCACTGAAGCTTTCTTT. Amino acids: CASSLQSEVVTEAFF.

The chain recombines TRBV7-9 with TRBJ2-5; a possible D gene is TRBD1 (5 bases). The CDR3 runs to 15 residues. Germline V gene sequence: CDR1 SEHNR, CDR2 FQNEAQ (reference sequence). The V end was cut by 5 bases, the J end by 3 bases, with 16 bases between. In DNA form, the CDR3 reads TGTGCCAGCAGCGGACGACAGAGTTCAAAAGAGACCCAGTACTTC. It translates to CASSGRQSSKETQYF.

This rearrangement joins TRBV5-1 to TRBJ1-2, with D possibly matching TRBD1 (5 bases). This CDR3 spans 13 amino acids. Per germline, CDR1 SGHRS and CDR2 YFSETQ. The V end was cut by 3 bases, the J end by 8 bases, with 14 bases between. Here the CDR3 DNA reads TGCGCCAGCAGCTCCGCGGGGGGTGTAGGCTACACCTTC. Protein: CASSSAGGVGYTF.

This clone was detected only once. The chain employs TRBV13 and TRBJ2-7; D gene ambiguous. CDR3 length: 13 residues. Trimming pared 0 bases from V and 7 bases from J, leaving 10 bases between. Germline CDR1 PRHDT, CDR2 FYEKMQ (reference sequence). This chain's CDR3 is CASSLGTFYEQYF. The CDR3 nucleotides are TGTGCCAGCAGCTTAGGAACCTTCTATGAGCAGTACTTC.

This chain joins TRBV12-1 and TRBJ2-3; the D call of TRBD1 is as the table states it, not checked on the DNA. TRBV12-1 is a pseudogene segment. CDR3 length equals 16 residues. CDR3 residues: CASSFEGGLGTDTQYF. Here the CDR3 DNA reads TGTGCCAGCAGCTTTGAAGGGGGTTTGGGCACAGATACGCAGTATTTT.

In DNA form, the CDR3 reads TGTGCCAGCAGCCATCTTTGGCCCCTGATCTACGAGCAGTACTTC. This codes for CASSHLWPLIYEQYF. The rearrangement joins TRBV4-2 to TRBJ2-7, with unresolved D. This CDR3 region has 15 residues. Between the trimmed V and J ends, which lost 3 bases and 3 bases, there was a span of 15 bases. Germline CDR1 reads LGHNA; CDR2 reads YNFKEQ.